Listed below are T cell receptor beta chains from one sample, sequenced in a study of shared T cell receptors in the human thymus. The table came from immunoSEQ multiplex PCR; TCRdb's copy has only in-frame clones and leaves some out. The table includes over 650,000 clones, about 90% detected once. The same data also contributed to another study, on human thymus T cells.

Material: thymocytes. The receptors stem from a boy under three years old with a congenital heart defect. Both conserved end residues are part of each CDR3. Fields, in order: D gene, J gene, V gene, CDR3 protein, CDR3 DNA. The D gene is left open where the match is weak.

TRBD1 | TRBJ1-1 | TRBV18 | CASSPTGQGNTEAFF | TGTGCCAGCTCACCGACGGGACAGGGGAACACTGAAGCTTTCTTT
NA | TRBJ1-2 | TRBV5-4 | CASSLVPTSRGRPNYGYTF | TGTGCCAGCAGCTTGGTCCCGACTTCTAGGGGCCGACCTAACTATGGCTACACCTTC
NA | TRBJ2-7 | TRBV5-6 | CASSLGGFSYEQYF | TGTGCCAGCAGCTTGGGCGGATTCTCCTACGAGCAGTACTTC
TRBD1 | TRBJ2-7 | TRBV5-1 | CASSVGQGAGEQYF | TGCGCCAGCAGCGTCGGACAGGGGGCAGGTGAGCAGTACTTC
NA | TRBJ2-3 | TRBV5-1 | CASSSQVGCTDTQYF | TGCGCCAGCAGCTCGCAGGTGGGTTGTACAGATACGCAGTATTTT
TRBD2 | TRBJ2-1 | TRBV7-3 | CASSPKGSSGQASDEQFF | TGTGCCAGCAGCCCAAAGGGCTCTAGCGGGCAGGCGAGCGATGAGCAGTTCTTC
TRBD1 | TRBJ1-2 | TRBV4-1 | CASSPEVDGRDSKPNYGYTF | TGCGCCAGCAGCCCAGAGGTAGATGGGCGGGACAGTAAACCTAACTATGGCTACACCTTC
NA | TRBJ2-1 | TRBV5-4 | CASSFHPNEQFF | TGTGCCAGCAGCTTTCATCCCAATGAGCAGTTCTTC
TRBD1 | TRBJ1-5 | TRBV7-4 | CASSLGQGLGQPQHF | TGTGCCAGCAGCTTGGGACAGGGACTCGGACAGCCCCAGCATTTT
NA | TRBJ1-2 | TRBV4-3 | CASSLTQGFGSFYGYTF | TGCGCCAGCAGCCTAACACAGGGCTTCGGATCTTTCTATGGCTACACCTTC
NA | TRBJ1-1 | TRBV4-1 | CASSQEGDEENTEAFF | TGCGCCAGCAGCCAAGAGGGAGACGAGGAGAACACTGAAGCTTTCTTT
NA | TRBJ2-1 | TRBV5-1 | CASSLVELLSSYNEQFF | TGCGCCAGCAGCTTGGTCGAGCTCCTGAGCTCCTACAATGAGCAGTTCTTC
NA | TRBJ2-3 | TRBV19 | CASSRGRGLDTQYF | TGTGCCAGTAGTCGGGGTAGGGGACTCGATACGCAGTATTTT
TRBD2 | TRBJ2-4 | TRBV19 | CASSVSGKNIQYF | TGTGCCAGTAGCGTTAGCGGGAAAAACATTCAGTACTTC
TRBD2 | TRBJ2-5 | TRBV5-1 | CASSSERLASGGETQYF | TGCGCCAGCAGCTCCGAACGACTAGCGAGTGGTGGAGAGACCCAGTACTTC
TRBD2 | TRBJ2-3 | TRBV12-5 | CASGLTRPSGRTSTDTQYF | TGTGCTAGTGGTTTGACCAGGCCTAGCGGGAGAACTAGCACAGATACGCAGTATTTT
NA | TRBJ2-1 | TRBV4-3 | CASSNVAANEQFF | TGCGCCAGCAGCAATGTAGCGGCCAATGAGCAGTTCTTC
TRBD2 | TRBJ2-3 | TRBV29-1 | CSVGWTSGRSWEDTQYF | TGCAGCGTTGGTTGGACTAGCGGGAGGTCTTGGGAAGATACGCAGTATTTT
TRBD1 | TRBJ1-1 | TRBV5-1 | CASSWAHTGGLGNTEAFF | TGCGCCAGCAGCTGGGCCCATACAGGGGGCCTAGGAAACACTGAAGCTTTCTTT
NA | TRBJ2-5 | TRBV6-6 | CASSYPPADQETQYF | TGTGCCAGCAGTTACCCCCCAGCGGACCAAGAGACCCAGTACTTC